This paragraph reports one T cell receptor (beta chain). The sample carries other DNA sequences with the same CDR3. The sample comes from a study of shared clonotypes between healthy human individuals. J gave up 0 bases and V 5 bases, and 4 bases lay outside the gene matches. This CDR3 has 15 amino acids. CDR1 and CDR2 from the germline V gene are MNHEY and SMNVEV (reference sequence). Repertoires were generated with immunoSEQ multiplex PCR, while TCRdb's copy carries only in-frame clones and drops some. This table holds 550,000 to 700,000 clones, around 73% found once. The TCR sequence derives from a woman aged 25 to 39 in good health. The sequencing sample was made of memory CD4+ T cells sorted from blood. Subset described: CD45RA-negative fraction. The V gene is TRBV27, the J gene TRBJ2-7; 10 positions agree with TRBD2. The CDR3 nucleotides read TGTGCCAGCAGTCCCATAGCGGGAGGCTCCTACGAGCAGTACTTC. It translates to CASSPIAGGSYEQYF.